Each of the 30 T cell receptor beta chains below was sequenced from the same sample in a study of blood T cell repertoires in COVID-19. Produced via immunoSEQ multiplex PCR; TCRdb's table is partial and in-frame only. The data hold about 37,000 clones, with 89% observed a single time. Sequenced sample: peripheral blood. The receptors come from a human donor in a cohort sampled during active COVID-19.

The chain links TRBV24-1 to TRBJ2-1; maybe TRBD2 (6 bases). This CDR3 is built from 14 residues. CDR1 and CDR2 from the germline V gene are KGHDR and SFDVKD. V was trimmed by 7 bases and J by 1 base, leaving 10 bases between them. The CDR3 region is CATRSGVSYNEQFF. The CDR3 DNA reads TGTGCCACCAGGTCGGGGGTGTCCTACAATGAGCAGTTCTTC.

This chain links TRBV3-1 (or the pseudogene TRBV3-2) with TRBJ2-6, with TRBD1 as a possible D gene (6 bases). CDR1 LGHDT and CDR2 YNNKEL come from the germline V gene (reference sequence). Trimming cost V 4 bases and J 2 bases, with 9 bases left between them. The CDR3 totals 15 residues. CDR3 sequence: CASSLYRAGANVLTF. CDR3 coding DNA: TGTGCCAGCAGCCTTTACAGGGCTGGGGCCAACGTCCTGACTTTC.

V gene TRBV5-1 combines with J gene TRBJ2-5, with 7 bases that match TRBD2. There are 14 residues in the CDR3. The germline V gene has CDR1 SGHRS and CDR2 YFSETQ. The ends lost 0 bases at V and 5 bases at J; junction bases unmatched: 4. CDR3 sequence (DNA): TGCGCCAGCAGCTTGGGGAGCGGGACGGAGACCCAGTACTTC. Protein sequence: CASSLGSGTETQYF.

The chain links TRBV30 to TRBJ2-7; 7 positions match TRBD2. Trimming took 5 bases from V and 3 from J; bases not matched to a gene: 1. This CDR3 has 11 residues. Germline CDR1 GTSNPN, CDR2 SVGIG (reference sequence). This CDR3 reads CAWERDYEQYF. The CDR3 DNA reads TGTGCCTGGGAGCGGGACTACGAGCAGTACTTC.

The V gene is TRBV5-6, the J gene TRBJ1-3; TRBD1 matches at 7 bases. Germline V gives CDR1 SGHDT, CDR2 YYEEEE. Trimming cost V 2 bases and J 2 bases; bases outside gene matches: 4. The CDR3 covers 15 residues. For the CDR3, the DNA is TGTGCCAGCAGCTTCACTGGGACAGCTGGAAACACCATATATTTT. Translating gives CASSFTGTAGNTIYF.

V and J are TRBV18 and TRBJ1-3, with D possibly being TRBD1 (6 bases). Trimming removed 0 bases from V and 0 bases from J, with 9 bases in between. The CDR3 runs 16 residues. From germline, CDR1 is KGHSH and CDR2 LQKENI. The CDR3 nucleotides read TGTGCCAGCTCACCACCAGGGGGTGGCTCTGGAAACACCATATATTTT. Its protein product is CASSPPGGGSGNTIYF.

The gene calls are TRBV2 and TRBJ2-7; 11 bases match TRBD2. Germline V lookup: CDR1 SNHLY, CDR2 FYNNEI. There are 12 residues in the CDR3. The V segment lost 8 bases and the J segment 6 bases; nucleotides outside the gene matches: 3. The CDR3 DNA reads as TGTGCCAGCTATAGCGGGGGGGGCGAGCAGTACTTC. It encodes CASYSGGGEQYF.

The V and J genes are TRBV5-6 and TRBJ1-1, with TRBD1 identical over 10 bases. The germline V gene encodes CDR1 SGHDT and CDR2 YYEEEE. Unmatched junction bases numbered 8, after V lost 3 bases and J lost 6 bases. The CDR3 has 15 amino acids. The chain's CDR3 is CASSSYTGTGAEAFF. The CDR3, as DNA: TGTGCCAGCAGCTCATACACCGGGACAGGGGCTGAAGCTTTCTTT.

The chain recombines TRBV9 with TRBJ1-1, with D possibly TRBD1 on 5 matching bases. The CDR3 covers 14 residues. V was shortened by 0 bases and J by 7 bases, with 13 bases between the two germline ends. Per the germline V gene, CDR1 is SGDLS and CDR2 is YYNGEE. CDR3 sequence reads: CASSVEAGRGEAFF. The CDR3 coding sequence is TGTGCCAGCAGCGTAGAGGCAGGAAGGGGTGAAGCTTTCTTT.

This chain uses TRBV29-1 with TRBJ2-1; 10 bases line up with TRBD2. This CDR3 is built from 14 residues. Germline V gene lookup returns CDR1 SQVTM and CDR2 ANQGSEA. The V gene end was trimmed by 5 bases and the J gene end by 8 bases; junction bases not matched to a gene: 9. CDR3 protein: CSVNGGLANDEQFF. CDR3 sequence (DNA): TGCAGCGTTAATGGGGGACTAGCGAACGATGAGCAGTTCTTC.

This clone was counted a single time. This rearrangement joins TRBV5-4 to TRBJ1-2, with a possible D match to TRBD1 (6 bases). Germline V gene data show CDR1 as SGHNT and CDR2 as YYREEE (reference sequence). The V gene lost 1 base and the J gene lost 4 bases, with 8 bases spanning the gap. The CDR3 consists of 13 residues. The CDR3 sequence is CASSLLGAYGYTF. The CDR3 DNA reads TGTGCCAGCAGCTTGTTGGGGGCCTATGGCTACACCTTC.

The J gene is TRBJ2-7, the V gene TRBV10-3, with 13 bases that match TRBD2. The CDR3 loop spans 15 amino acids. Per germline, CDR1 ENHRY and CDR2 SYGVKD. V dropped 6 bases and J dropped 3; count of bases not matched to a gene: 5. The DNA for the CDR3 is TGTGCCATCAGCGGGACTAGCGGGACAAACTACGAGCAGTACTTC. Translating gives CAISGTSGTNYEQYF.

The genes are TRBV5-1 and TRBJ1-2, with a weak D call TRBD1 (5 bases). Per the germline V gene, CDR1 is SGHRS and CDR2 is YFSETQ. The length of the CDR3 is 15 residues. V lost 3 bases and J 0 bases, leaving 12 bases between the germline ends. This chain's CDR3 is CASSSPGVANYGYTF. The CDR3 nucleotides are TGCGCCAGCAGCTCGCCGGGGGTAGCTAACTATGGCTACACCTTC.

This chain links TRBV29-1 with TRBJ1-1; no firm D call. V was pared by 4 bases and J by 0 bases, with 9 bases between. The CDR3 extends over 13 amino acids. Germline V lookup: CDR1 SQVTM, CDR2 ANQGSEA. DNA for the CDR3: TGCAGCGTTGCCGACAAGTTGAACACTGAAGCTTTCTTT. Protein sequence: CSVADKLNTEAFF.

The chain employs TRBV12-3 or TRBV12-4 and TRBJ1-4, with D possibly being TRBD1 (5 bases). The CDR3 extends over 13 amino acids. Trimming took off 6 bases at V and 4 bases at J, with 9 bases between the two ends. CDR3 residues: CASSPQVNEKLFF. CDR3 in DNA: TGTGCCAGCAGCCCACAGGTTAATGAAAAACTGTTTTTT.

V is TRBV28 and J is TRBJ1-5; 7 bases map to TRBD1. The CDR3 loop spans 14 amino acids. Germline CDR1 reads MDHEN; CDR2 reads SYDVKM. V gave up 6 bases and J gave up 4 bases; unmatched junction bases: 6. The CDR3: CASRLGQENQPQHF. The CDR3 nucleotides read TGTGCCAGCAGGCTAGGACAGGAAAATCAGCCCCAGCATTTT.

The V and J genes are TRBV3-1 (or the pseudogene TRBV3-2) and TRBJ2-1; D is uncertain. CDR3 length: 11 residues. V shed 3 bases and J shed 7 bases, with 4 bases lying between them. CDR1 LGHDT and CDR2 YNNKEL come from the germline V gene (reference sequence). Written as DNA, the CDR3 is TGTGCCAGCAGCCACAATAATGAGCAGTTCTTC. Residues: CASSHNNEQFF.

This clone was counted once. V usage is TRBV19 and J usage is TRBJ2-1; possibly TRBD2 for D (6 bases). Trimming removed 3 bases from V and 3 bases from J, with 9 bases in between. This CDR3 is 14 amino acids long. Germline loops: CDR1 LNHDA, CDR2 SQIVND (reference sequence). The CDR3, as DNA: TGTGCCAGTAGTATCGGGGGAAACTACAATGAGCAGTTCTTC. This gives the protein CASSIGGNYNEQFF.

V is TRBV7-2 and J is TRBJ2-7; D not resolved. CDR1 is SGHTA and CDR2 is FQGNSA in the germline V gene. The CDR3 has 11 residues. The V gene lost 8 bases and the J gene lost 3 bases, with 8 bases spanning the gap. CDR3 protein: CASGSGYEQYF. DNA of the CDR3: TGTGCCAGCGGCTCCGGCTACGAGCAGTACTTC.

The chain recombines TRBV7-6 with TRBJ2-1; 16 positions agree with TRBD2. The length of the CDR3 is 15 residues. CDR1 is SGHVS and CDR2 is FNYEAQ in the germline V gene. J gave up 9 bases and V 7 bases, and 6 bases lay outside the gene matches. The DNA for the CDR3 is TGTGCCAGCAATCCCGGGACTAGCGGGGGGGTTGAGCAGTTCTTC. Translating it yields CASNPGTSGGVEQFF.

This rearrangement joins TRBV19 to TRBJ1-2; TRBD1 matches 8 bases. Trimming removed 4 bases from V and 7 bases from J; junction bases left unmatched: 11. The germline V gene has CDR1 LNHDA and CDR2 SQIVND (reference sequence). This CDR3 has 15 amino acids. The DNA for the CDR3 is TGTGCCAGTAGTACGACACCGGGACAGGCCGGTGGCTACACCTTC. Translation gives CASSTTPGQAGGYTF.

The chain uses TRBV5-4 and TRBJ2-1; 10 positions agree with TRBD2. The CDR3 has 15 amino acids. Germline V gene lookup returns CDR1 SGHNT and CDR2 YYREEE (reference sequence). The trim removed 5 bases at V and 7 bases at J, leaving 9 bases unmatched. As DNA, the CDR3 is TGTGCCAGCAGATCTCAGCGGGGGGGCCGGAATGAGCAGTTCTTC. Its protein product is CASRSQRGGRNEQFF.

The DNA for the CDR3 is TGTGCCAGCAGCTTAGTAATGAGGACAGGGGGCGATCAGCCCCAGCATTTT. This translates into CASSLVMRTGGDQPQHF. This chain joins TRBV11-2 and TRBJ1-5; 11 bases are shared with TRBD1. This CDR3 has 17 residues. Germline assignment: CDR1 SGHAT and CDR2 FQNNGV. With 1 base clipped from V and 5 bases from J, the junction kept 7 bases outside the gene matches.

The CDR3 DNA sequence: TGCGCCAGCAGCCACGGGGGGGGCGAGCAGTACTTC. Its protein is CASSHGGGEQYF. J is TRBJ2-7 and V is TRBV5-1; 8 nucleotides agree with TRBD2. The CDR3 sequence is 12 residues long. Germline values: CDR1 SGHRS, CDR2 YFSETQ. J lost 6 bases, V lost 4 bases, and 3 bases had no gene match.

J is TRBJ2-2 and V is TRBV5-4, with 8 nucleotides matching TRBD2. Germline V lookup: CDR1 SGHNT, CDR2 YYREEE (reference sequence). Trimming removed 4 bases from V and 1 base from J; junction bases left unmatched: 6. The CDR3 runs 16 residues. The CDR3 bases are TGTGCCAGCAGCCCCGGACTAGCCGGGAACACCGGGGAGCTGTTTTTT. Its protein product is CASSPGLAGNTGELFF.

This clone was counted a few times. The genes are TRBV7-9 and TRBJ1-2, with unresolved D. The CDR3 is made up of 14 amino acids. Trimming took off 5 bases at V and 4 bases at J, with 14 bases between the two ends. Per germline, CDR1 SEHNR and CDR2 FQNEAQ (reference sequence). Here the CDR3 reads CASSPATASYGYTF. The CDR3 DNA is TGTGCCAGCAGCCCAGCGACGGCTAGCTATGGCTACACCTTC. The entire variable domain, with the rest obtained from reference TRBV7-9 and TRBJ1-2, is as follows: DTGVSQNPRHKITKRGQNVTFRCDPISEHNRLYWYRQTLGQGPEFLTYFQNEAQLEKSRLLSDRFSAERPKGSFSTLEIQRTEQGDSAMYLCASSPATASYGYTFGSGTRLTVV.

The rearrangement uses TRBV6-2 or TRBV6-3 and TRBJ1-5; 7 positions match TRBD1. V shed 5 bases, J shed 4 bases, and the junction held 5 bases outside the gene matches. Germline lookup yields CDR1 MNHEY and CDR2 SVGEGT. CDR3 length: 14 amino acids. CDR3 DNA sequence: TGTGCCAGCAGTGCAACGACAGGGAATCAGCCCCAGCATTTT. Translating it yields CASSATTGNQPQHF.

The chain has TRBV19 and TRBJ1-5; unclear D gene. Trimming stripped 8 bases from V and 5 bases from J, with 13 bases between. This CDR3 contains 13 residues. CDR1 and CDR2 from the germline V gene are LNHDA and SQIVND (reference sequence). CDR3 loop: CASRPREDQPQHF. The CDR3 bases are TGTGCCAGTCGTCCCCGGGAGGATCAGCCCCAGCATTTT.

The CDR3 nucleotides are TGTGCCAGCAGTCACTCCCCCCTCTACGAGCAGTACTTC. Residues: CASSHSPLYEQYF. V gene TRBV11-2 combines with J gene TRBJ2-7; D not certain. CDR1 is SGHAT, CDR2 FQNNGV, per germline. V lost 6 bases and J lost 3, with 12 bases in between. The CDR3 totals 13 residues.

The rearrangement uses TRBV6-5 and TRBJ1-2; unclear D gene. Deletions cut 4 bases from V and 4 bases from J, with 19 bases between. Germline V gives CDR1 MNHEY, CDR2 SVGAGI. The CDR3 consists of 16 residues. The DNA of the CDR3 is TGTGCCAGCAGTTCCTTCCACACGACCCAGGTCTATGGCTACACCTTC. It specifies CASSSFHTTQVYGYTF.